Shown below are 5 T cell receptor beta chains from a single sample sequenced in a study of Ad26.COV2.S vaccination and SARS-CoV-2 variants. Documented treatment: 15 to 20 received Ad26.COV2.S at low or high dose, single or two shots; roughly five received placebo; per-sample allocation not given. Samples came from day 63 after the first vaccine or placebo injection. Sequenced by immunoSEQ multiplex PCR; TCRdb stores in-frame clones only, minus some. The sample contains some 340,000 clones, 86% of which appear only once. This specimen was peripheral blood, taken in a trial of Ad26.COV2.S vaccine versus placebo. The receptors originated from a person aged 18 to 65 who received the Ad26.COV2.S COVID-19 vaccine or a placebo.

The genes are TRBV30 and TRBJ1-2; D uncertain. The V gene lost 0 bases and the J gene lost 7 bases, with 18 bases spanning the gap. The germline CDR1 and CDR2 sequences are GTSNPN and SVGIG (reference sequence). This CDR3 region has 15 residues. The CDR3 spells CAWSVHTWGLGGYTF. The CDR3 DNA follows: TGTGCCTGGAGTGTACATACGTGGGGATTGGGTGGCTACACCTTC.

This clone was observed a few times. For the CDR3, the DNA is TGTGCCAGCAGTTTTCAGGGGAGAGAGACCCAGTACTTC. The encoded protein is CASSFQGRETQYF. The rearrangement uses TRBV27 and TRBJ2-5; D is possibly TRBD1 (6 bases). This CDR3 has 13 amino acids. CDR1 is MNHEY and CDR2 is SMNVEV in the germline V gene (reference sequence). V shed 3 bases and J shed 4 bases, with 9 bases lying between them.

The chain is built from TRBV10-3 and TRBJ2-1, with TRBD2 matching over 10 bases. The CDR3 is 15 amino acids. V lost 6 bases and J lost 7; bases outside the gene matches: 9. Germline-derived CDR1 and CDR2 are ENHRY and SYGVKD. CDR3 protein: CAISSSGGPGNEQFF. CDR3 sequence (DNA): TGTGCCATCAGCAGTAGCGGGGGGCCAGGAAATGAGCAGTTCTTC.

To note about this clone: The missing conserved phenylalanine or tryptophan at the end of this CDR3 makes a read error likely. It is unclear where the CDR3 begins or ends on the DNA, so no DNA is shown, and the CDR3 is as TCRdb lists it. The genes are TRBV27 and TRBJ1-1. Germline assignment: CDR1 MNHEY and CDR2 SMNVEV (reference sequence). The CDR3 spans 14 residues, counting both ends. CDR3 protein: CASSLSIRDTGRTL.

V and J are TRBV6-6 and TRBJ2-1, with 8 positions matching TRBD1. CDR1 is MNHNY, CDR2 SVGAGI, per germline (reference sequence). V shed 7 bases and J 6 bases; nucleotides not matched to a gene: 2. The CDR3 loop spans 12 amino acids. The CDR3 reads CASTTGGNEQFF. The CDR3 DNA reads as TGTGCCAGCACAACAGGGGGCAATGAGCAGTTCTTC.